This record covers a single T cell receptor (beta chain). Its target is not known. TCRdb reanalysed the 5' RACE reads using MiXCR and keeps one entry per CDR3 protein. Of approximately 510,000 distinct CDR3 sequences in the sample, 21% were seen once. The data are from a study of T cells after yellow fever vaccination. Points from the study as a whole: There was a possibility that FACS-sorted repertoires contained abundant clonotypes contaminating from the bulk population.

The CDR3 is made up of 18 amino acids. With V trimmed by 3 bases and J by 3 bases, 10 bases remained unmatched. CDR1 and CDR2 (germline): MGHRA, YSYEKL. This TCR came from a man aged 18 to 29 who received the YFV17D yellow fever vaccine. The chain has TRBV4-1 and TRBJ2-3, with 12 bases matching TRBD2. Source: PBMCs, taken about 21 days after the first yellow fever vaccination. The CDR3 DNA reads TGCGCCAGCAGCCACGTGGGCCTAGCGGGGGGGTGGACAGATACGCAGTATTTT. It translates to CASSHVGLAGGWTDTQYF.